A selection of T cell receptor beta chains follows, all from one sample in a study of shared clonotypes between healthy human individuals. This table comes from immunoSEQ multiplex PCR, and its TCRdb copy is limited to in-frame clones, with some not included. The data show about 2.4 million clones, with 93% seen just once and roughly 0.36% held by the top ten. Material: naive CD4+ T cells from PBMCs. The receptor set was obtained from a young man in good health. Some clones in this sample may be carry-over from other donors' samples. Both conserved end residues are part of each CDR3. D genes are given only for firm matches. Clone size appears in some rows only: once, few, many, or a class for an expanded clone.

j_call: TRBJ2-3; d_call: -; clone_size: -; v_call: TRBV5-6; cdr3_aa: CASSLGDTQYF; cdr3_nt: TGTGCCAGCAGCTTAGGAGATACGCAGTATTTT
j_call: TRBJ2-2; d_call: TRBD2; clone_size: -; v_call: TRBV7-3; cdr3_aa: CASSRGTSGTGELFF; cdr3_nt: TGTGCCAGCAGCCGCGGGACTAGCGGGACCGGGGAGCTGTTTTTT
j_call: TRBJ1-2; d_call: -; clone_size: -; v_call: TRBV19; cdr3_aa: CASSIDSANYGYTF; cdr3_nt: TGTGCCAGTAGTATTGACAGCGCCAACTATGGCTACACCTTC
j_call: TRBJ2-7; d_call: TRBD2; clone_size: -; v_call: TRBV9; cdr3_aa: CASSGGPGGLYEQYF; cdr3_nt: TGTGCCAGCAGCGGGGGACCGGGAGGGCTTTACGAGCAGTACTTC
j_call: TRBJ2-2; d_call: -; clone_size: -; v_call: TRBV6-6; cdr3_aa: CASRIRDKGAGELFF; cdr3_nt: TGTGCCAGCCGTATTCGAGACAAGGGGGCCGGGGAGCTGTTTTTT
j_call: TRBJ2-3; d_call: TRBD1; clone_size: -; v_call: TRBV9; cdr3_aa: CASSPTGAIPDTQYF; cdr3_nt: TGTGCCAGCAGCCCGACAGGGGCTATCCCAGATACGCAGTATTTT
j_call: TRBJ2-1; d_call: TRBD2; clone_size: -; v_call: TRBV28; cdr3_aa: CASTWRGTSGNEQFF; cdr3_nt: TGTGCCAGCACCTGGCGTGGGACTAGCGGTAATGAGCAGTTCTTC
j_call: TRBJ2-1; d_call: -; clone_size: once; v_call: TRBV27; cdr3_aa: CASSWMVGDDEQFF; cdr3_nt: TGTGCCAGCAGTTGGATGGTGGGGGACGATGAGCAGTTCTTC
j_call: TRBJ2-1; d_call: TRBD2; clone_size: -; v_call: TRBV10-3; cdr3_aa: CAKKGTSGRRYNEQFF; cdr3_nt: TGTGCCAAAAAGGGGACTAGCGGGAGAAGATACAATGAGCAGTTCTTC
j_call: TRBJ1-6; d_call: -; clone_size: -; v_call: TRBV28; cdr3_aa: CASTLGGGPLHF; cdr3_nt: TGTGCCAGCACTCTTGGGGGGGGACCCCTCCACTTT
j_call: TRBJ2-5; d_call: -; clone_size: -; v_call: TRBV10-3; cdr3_aa: CAISESGQPAGTQYF; cdr3_nt: TGTGCCATCAGTGAGTCGGGGCAGCCTGCGGGGACCCAGTACTTC
j_call: TRBJ2-5; d_call: -; clone_size: -; v_call: TRBV27; cdr3_aa: CASSPNRFQETQYF; cdr3_nt: TGTGCCAGCAGTCCGAACAGGTTCCAAGAGACCCAGTACTTC
j_call: TRBJ1-5; d_call: -; clone_size: -; v_call: TRBV6-1; cdr3_aa: CASSEGRLLTQHF; cdr3_nt: TGTGCCAGCAGTGAAGGTCGTCTCTTGACCCAGCATTTT
j_call: TRBJ1-1; d_call: -; clone_size: few; v_call: TRBV5-1; cdr3_aa: CASSLGRDETEAFF; cdr3_nt: TGCGCCAGCAGCTTGGGCAGGGATGAGACTGAAGCTTTCTTT
j_call: TRBJ2-5; d_call: -; clone_size: -; v_call: TRBV5-1; cdr3_aa: CASSFQGLTAETQYF; cdr3_nt: TGCGCCAGCAGCTTTCAGGGCCTGACCGCAGAGACCCAGTACTTC
j_call: TRBJ2-7; d_call: -; clone_size: -; v_call: TRBV14; cdr3_aa: CASSQAGFYEQYF; cdr3_nt: TGTGCCAGCAGCCAAGCCGGATTCTACGAGCAGTACTTC
j_call: TRBJ1-3; d_call: -; clone_size: -; v_call: TRBV28; cdr3_aa: CASSSLWGQRGAGNTIYF; cdr3_nt: TGTGCCAGCAGTTCCTTATGGGGCCAGCGGGGCGCAGGAAACACCATATATTTT
j_call: TRBJ2-1; d_call: -; clone_size: -; v_call: TRBV7-2; cdr3_aa: CASSFVAMRNEQFF; cdr3_nt: TGTGCCAGCAGCTTCGTAGCGATGAGGAATGAGCAGTTCTTC
j_call: TRBJ1-3; d_call: -; clone_size: -; v_call: TRBV7-9; cdr3_aa: CASSRTLTQGNTIYF; cdr3_nt: TGTGCCAGCAGCAGAACCTTAACCCAAGGAAACACCATATATTTT
j_call: TRBJ1-4; d_call: -; clone_size: -; v_call: TRBV5-1; cdr3_aa: CASSLSPGSNEKLFF; cdr3_nt: TGCGCCAGCAGCTTGTCCCCGGGTTCTAATGAAAAACTGTTTTTT
j_call: TRBJ2-3; d_call: -; clone_size: -; v_call: TRBV7-3; cdr3_aa: CASSVGGADTQYF; cdr3_nt: TGTGCCAGCAGCGTTGGGGGTGCAGATACGCAGTATTTT
j_call: TRBJ2-3; d_call: TRBD1; clone_size: -; v_call: TRBV5-8; cdr3_aa: CASSLMQGADTQYF; cdr3_nt: TGTGCCAGCAGCTTGATGCAGGGGGCAGATACGCAGTATTTT
j_call: TRBJ1-1; d_call: -; clone_size: -; v_call: TRBV7-9; cdr3_aa: CASSPQSTEAFF; cdr3_nt: TGTGCCAGCAGCCCCCAGTCCACTGAAGCTTTCTTT
j_call: TRBJ2-7; d_call: TRBD1; clone_size: -; v_call: TRBV5-1; cdr3_aa: CASSLGTGAPRQYF; cdr3_nt: TGCGCCAGCAGCTTGGGGACAGGGGCTCCTCGGCAGTACTTC
j_call: TRBJ1-2; d_call: -; clone_size: -; v_call: TRBV28; cdr3_aa: CASSFRGGYGYTF; cdr3_nt: TGTGCCAGCAGTTTCAGGGGCGGCTATGGCTACACCTTC
j_call: TRBJ1-1; d_call: -; clone_size: once; v_call: TRBV10-3; cdr3_aa: CAISDQGPSEAFF; cdr3_nt: TGTGCCATCAGTGATCAGGGACCCTCTGAAGCTTTCTTT
j_call: TRBJ2-7; d_call: TRBD1; clone_size: -; v_call: TRBV28; cdr3_aa: CASSTGASYEQYF; cdr3_nt: TGTGCCAGCAGTACAGGGGCCTCCTACGAGCAGTACTTC
j_call: TRBJ2-2; d_call: -; clone_size: -; v_call: TRBV9; cdr3_aa: CASSVGLARTGELFF; cdr3_nt: TGTGCCAGCAGCGTAGGTCTAGCCCGCACCGGGGAGCTGTTTTTT
j_call: TRBJ2-6; d_call: TRBD2; clone_size: once; v_call: TRBV15; cdr3_aa: CATSRATSGRAAGANVLTF; cdr3_nt: TGTGCCACCAGCAGAGCTACTAGCGGGAGGGCCGCTGGGGCCAACGTCCTGACTTTC
j_call: TRBJ1-1; d_call: TRBD1; clone_size: -; v_call: TRBV27; cdr3_aa: CASKRTGGLGTEAFF; cdr3_nt: TGTGCCAGCAAAAGGACAGGGGGCCTGGGCACTGAAGCTTTCTTT
j_call: TRBJ2-3; d_call: TRBD2; clone_size: -; v_call: TRBV5-1; cdr3_aa: CASSSTGGSTDTQYF; cdr3_nt: TGCGCCAGCAGCTCAACGGGAGGTAGCACAGATACGCAGTATTTT
j_call: TRBJ1-1; d_call: TRBD1; clone_size: -; v_call: TRBV7-3; cdr3_aa: CASSQGVGTEAFF; cdr3_nt: TGTGCCAGCAGCCAGGGGGTTGGGACTGAAGCTTTCTTT
j_call: TRBJ1-4; d_call: -; clone_size: -; v_call: TRBV2; cdr3_aa: CASSDLGSRTNEKLFF; cdr3_nt: TGTGCCAGCAGTGATCTGGGGAGTAGGACTAATGAAAAACTGTTTTTT
j_call: TRBJ2-7; d_call: -; clone_size: -; v_call: TRBV23-1; cdr3_aa: CASSHRPQALDEQYF; cdr3_nt: TGCGCCAGCAGTCACAGACCCCAGGCTTTGGACGAGCAGTACTTC
j_call: TRBJ1-2; d_call: -; clone_size: -; v_call: TRBV30; cdr3_aa: CAWRQIYGYTF; cdr3_nt: TGTGCCTGGAGACAGATCTATGGCTACACCTTC
j_call: TRBJ2-1; d_call: TRBD2; clone_size: once; v_call: TRBV7-3; cdr3_aa: CASSLAGGPYNEQFF; cdr3_nt: TGTGCCAGCAGCTTAGCGGGAGGGCCTTACAATGAGCAGTTCTTC
j_call: TRBJ1-2; d_call: -; clone_size: few; v_call: TRBV28; cdr3_aa: CASSFSERYGYTF; cdr3_nt: TGTGCCAGCAGTTTTTCGGAACGCTATGGCTACACCTTC
j_call: TRBJ2-1; d_call: TRBD2; clone_size: -; v_call: TRBV5-4; cdr3_aa: CASNGGGSLHNEQFF; cdr3_nt: TGTGCCAGCAACGGGGGAGGGAGTCTCCACAATGAGCAGTTCTTC